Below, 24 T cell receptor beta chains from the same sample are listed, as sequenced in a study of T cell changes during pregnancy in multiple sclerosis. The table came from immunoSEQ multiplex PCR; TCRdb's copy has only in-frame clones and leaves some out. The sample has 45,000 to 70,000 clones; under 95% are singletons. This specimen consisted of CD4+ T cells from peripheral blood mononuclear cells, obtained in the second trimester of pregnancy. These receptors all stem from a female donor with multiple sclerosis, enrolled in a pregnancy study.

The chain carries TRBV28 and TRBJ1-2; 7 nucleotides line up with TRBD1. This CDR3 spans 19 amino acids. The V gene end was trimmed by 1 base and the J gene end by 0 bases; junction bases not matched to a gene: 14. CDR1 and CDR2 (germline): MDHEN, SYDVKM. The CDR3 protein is CASSLFSGTATLANYGYTF. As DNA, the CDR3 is TGTGCCAGCAGTTTATTTTCCGGGACAGCTACGCTAGCTAACTATGGCTACACCTTC.

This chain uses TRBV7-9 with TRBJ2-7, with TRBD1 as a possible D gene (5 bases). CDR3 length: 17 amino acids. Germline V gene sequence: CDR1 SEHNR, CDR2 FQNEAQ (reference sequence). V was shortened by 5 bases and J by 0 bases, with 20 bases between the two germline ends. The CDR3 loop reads CASSLGRGALSSYEQYF. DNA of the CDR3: TGTGCCAGCAGCCTAGGACGTGGGGCTTTAAGCTCCTACGAGCAGTACTTC.

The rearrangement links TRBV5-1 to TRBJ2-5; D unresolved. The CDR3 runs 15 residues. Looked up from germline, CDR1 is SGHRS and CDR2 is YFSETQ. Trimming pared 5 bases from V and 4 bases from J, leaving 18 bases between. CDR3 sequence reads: CASSLTRLVGETQYF. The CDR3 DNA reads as TGCGCCAGCAGTTTAACACGCCTAGTTGGAGAGACCCAGTACTTC.

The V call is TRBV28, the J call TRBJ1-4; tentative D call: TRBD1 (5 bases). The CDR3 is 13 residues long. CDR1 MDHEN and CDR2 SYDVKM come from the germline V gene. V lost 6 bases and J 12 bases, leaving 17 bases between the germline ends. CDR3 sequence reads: CASSRPGLVELFF. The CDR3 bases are TGTGCCAGCAGCCGTCCGGGACTTGTGGAACTGTTTTTT.

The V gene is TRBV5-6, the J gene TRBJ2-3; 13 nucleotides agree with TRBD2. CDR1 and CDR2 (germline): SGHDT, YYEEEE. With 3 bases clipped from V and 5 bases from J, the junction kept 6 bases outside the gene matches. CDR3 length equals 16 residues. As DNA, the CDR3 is TGTGCCAGCAGCTCCTTGACTAGCGGGAGGAGAGATACGCAGTATTTT. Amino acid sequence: CASSSLTSGRRDTQYF.

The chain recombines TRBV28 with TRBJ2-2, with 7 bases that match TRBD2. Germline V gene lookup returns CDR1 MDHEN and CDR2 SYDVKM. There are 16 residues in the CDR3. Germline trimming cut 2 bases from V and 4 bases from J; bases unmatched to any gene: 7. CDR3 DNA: TGTGCCAGCAGTTTACTCGGGAGGCCCTCCACCGGGGAGCTGTTTTTT. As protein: CASSLLGRPSTGELFF. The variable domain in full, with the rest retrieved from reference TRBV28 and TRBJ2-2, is DVKVTQSSRYLVKRTGEKVFLECVQDMDHENMFWYRQDPGLGLRLIYFSYDVKMKEKGDIPEGYSVSREKKERFSLILESASTNQTSMYLCASSLLGRPSTGELFFGEGSRLTVL.

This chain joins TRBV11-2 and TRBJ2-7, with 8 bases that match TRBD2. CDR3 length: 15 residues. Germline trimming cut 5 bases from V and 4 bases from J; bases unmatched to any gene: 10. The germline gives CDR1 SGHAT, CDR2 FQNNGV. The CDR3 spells CASSELSGSTYEQYF. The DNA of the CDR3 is TGTGCCAGCAGCGAGCTGAGCGGGAGTACGTACGAGCAGTACTTC.

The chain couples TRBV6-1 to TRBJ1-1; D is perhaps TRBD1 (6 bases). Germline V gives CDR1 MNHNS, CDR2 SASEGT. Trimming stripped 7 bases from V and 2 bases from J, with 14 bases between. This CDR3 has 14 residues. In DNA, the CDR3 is TGTGCCAGCATATGGACAGCCTTTAACACTGAAGCTTTCTTT. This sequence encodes CASIWTAFNTEAFF.

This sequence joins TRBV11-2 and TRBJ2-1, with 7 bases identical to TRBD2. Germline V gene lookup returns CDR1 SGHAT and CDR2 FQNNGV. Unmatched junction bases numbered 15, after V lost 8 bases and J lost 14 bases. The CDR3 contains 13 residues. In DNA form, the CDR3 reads TGTGCCAGCTCTGGAGACCTCGGGAGGACTGAGTTCTTC. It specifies CASSGDLGRTEFF.

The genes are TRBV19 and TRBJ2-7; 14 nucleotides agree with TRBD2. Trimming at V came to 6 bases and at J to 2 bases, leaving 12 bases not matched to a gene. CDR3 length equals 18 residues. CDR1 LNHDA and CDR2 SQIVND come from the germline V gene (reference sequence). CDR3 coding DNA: TGTGCCAGTAGCTTCACCGGGACTAGCGGGAGTTCAACCTACGAGCAGTACTTC. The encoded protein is CASSFTGTSGSSTYEQYF.

This CDR3 reads CAWRDRGLETQYF. DNA for the CDR3: TGTGCCTGGAGGGACAGGGGGCTGGAGACCCAGTACTTC. The chain joins TRBV30 to TRBJ2-5; TRBD1 matches 11 bases. This CDR3 has 13 amino acids. With V trimmed by 3 bases and J by 5 bases, 2 bases remained unmatched. Per the germline V gene, CDR1 is GTSNPN and CDR2 is SVGIG (reference sequence).

CDR3 in DNA: TGTGCCAGCAGCCAAGATCGCGGCGCCGTCGATACGCAGTATTTT. It encodes CASSQDRGAVDTQYF. The chain carries TRBV4-2 and TRBJ2-3; D is uncertain. V was shortened by 0 bases and J by 6 bases, with 13 bases between the two germline ends. This CDR3 has 15 amino acids. The germline V gene has CDR1 LGHNA and CDR2 YNFKEQ.

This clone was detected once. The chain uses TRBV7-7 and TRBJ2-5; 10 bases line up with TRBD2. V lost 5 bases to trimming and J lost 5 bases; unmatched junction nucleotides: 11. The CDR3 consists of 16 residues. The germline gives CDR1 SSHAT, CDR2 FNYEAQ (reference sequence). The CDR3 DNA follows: TGTGCCAGCAGCCCCCGGACTAGCGGCGGAGGGGAGACCCAGTACTTC. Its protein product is CASSPRTSGGGETQYF.

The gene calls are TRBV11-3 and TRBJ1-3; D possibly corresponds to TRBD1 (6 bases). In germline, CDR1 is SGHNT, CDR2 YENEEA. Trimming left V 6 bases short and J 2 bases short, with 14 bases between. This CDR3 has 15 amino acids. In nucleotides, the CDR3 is TGTGCCAGCAGTCGGACAGCCGAACCTGGAAACACCATATATTTT. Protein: CASSRTAEPGNTIYF.

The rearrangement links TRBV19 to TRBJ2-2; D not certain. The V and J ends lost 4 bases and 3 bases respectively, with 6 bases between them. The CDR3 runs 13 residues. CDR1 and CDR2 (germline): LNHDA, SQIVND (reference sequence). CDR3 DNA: TGTGCCAGTAGTAGCGACTACACCGGGGAGCTGTTTTTT. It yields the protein CASSSDYTGELFF. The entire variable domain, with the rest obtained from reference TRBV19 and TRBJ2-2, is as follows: DGGITQSPKYLFRKEGQNVTLSCEQNLNHDAMYWYRQDPGQGLRLIYYSQIVNDFQKGDIAEGYSVSREKKESFPLTVTSAQKNPTAFYLCASSSDYTGELFFGEGSRLTVL.

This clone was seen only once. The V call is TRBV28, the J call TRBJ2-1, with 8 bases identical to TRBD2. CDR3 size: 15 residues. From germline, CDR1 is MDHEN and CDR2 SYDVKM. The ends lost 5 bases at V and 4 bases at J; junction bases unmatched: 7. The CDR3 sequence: CASSVTLAGYNEQFF. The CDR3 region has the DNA TGTGCCAGCAGTGTGACCTTAGCGGGGTACAATGAGCAGTTCTTC. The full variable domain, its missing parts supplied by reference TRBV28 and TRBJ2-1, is DVKVTQSSRYLVKRTGEKVFLECVQDMDHENMFWYRQDPGLGLRLIYFSYDVKMKEKGDIPEGYSVSREKKERFSLILESASTNQTSMYLCASSVTLAGYNEQFFGPGTRLTVL.

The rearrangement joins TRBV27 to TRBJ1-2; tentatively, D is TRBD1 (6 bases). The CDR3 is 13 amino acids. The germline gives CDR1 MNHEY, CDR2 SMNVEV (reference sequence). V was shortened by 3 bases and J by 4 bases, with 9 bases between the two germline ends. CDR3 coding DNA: TGTGCCAGCAGTTTCCGACAGGCCTATGGCTACACCTTC. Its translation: CASSFRQAYGYTF.

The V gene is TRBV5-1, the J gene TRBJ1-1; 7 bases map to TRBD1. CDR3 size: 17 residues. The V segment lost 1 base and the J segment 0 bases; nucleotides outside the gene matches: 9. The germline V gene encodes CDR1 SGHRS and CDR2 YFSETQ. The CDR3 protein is CASSLSTGEHLNTEAFF. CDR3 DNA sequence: TGCGCCAGCAGCTTGAGTACAGGGGAACACCTGAACACTGAAGCTTTCTTT.

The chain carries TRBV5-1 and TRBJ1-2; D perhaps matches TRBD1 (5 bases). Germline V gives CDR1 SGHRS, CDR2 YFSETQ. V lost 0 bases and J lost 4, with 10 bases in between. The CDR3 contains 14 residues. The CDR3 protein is CASSLAQGSYGYTF. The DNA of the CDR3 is TGCGCCAGCAGCTTGGCCCAGGGTAGCTATGGCTACACCTTC. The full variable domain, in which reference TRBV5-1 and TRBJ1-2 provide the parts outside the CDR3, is KAGVTQTPRYLIKTRGQQVTLSCSPISGHRSVSWYQQTPGQGLQFLFEYFSETQRNKGNFPGRFSGRQFSNSRSEMNVSTLELGDSALYLCASSLAQGSYGYTFGSGTRLTVV.

The CDR3, as DNA: TGTGCCAGCAGCTTAGGCCTATGGAGGACAGCCAACACTGAAGCTTTCTTT. Its protein product is CASSLGLWRTANTEAFF. V usage is TRBV13 and J usage is TRBJ1-1, with TRBD1 as a possible D gene (6 bases). The CDR3 sequence is 17 residues long. Germline V gene lookup returns CDR1 PRHDT and CDR2 FYEKMQ (reference sequence). The V end was cut by 0 bases, the J end by 2 bases, with 16 bases between.

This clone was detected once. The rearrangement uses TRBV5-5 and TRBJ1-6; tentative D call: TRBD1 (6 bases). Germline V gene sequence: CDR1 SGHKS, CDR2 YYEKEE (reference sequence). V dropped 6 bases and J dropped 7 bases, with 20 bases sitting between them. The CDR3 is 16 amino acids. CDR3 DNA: TGTGCCAGCACCCTAGGACAGAGGGTTTTGAATTCACCCCTCCACTTT. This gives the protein CASTLGQRVLNSPLHF.

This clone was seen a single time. The CDR3 is CASSDTGNTIYF. The CDR3 DNA reads TGTGCCAGCAGTGACACTGGAAACACCATATATTTT. This chain joins TRBV6-1 and TRBJ1-3; D remains unclear. The CDR3 consists of 12 residues. CDR1 and CDR2 (germline): MNHNS, SASEGT. V lost 3 bases and J lost 2, with 2 bases in between.

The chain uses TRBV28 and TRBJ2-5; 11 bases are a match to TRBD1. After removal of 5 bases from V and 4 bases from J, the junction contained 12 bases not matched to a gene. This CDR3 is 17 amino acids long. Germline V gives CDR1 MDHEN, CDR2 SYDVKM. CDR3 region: CASSTSYGTGGRETQYF. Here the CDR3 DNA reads TGTGCCAGCAGTACCTCCTACGGGACAGGGGGTAGAGAGACCCAGTACTTC. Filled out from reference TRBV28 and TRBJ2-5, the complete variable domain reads DVKVTQSSRYLVKRTGEKVFLECVQDMDHENMFWYRQDPGLGLRLIYFSYDVKMKEKGDIPEGYSVSREKKERFSLILESASTNQTSMYLCASSTSYGTGGRETQYFGPGTRLLVL.

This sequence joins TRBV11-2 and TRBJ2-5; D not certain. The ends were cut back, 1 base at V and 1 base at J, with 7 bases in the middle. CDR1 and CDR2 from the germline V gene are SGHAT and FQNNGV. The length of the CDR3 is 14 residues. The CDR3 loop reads CASSLGAGQETQYF. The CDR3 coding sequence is TGTGCCAGCAGCTTAGGCGCAGGCCAAGAGACCCAGTACTTC. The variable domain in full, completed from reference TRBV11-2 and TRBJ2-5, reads EAGVAQSPRYKIIEKRQSVAFWCNPISGHATLYWYQQILGQGPKLLIQFQNNGVVDDSQLPKDRFSAERLKGVDSTLKIQPAKLEDSAVYLCASSLGAGQETQYFGPGTRLLVL.